One sample yielded the 20 T cell receptor beta chains listed below, sequenced in a study of post-analysis software for immune sequencing data. Whole-study findings and limits: Patients carried 5 or 6 TRBV segments more frequently than controls did, and TRBV5-6, TRBV5-1 and TRBV20-1 were among them.

Their antigens are not known. Sequencing libraries made from TCR beta cDNA carried unique molecular identifiers. Each CDR3 protein gets one entry after TCRdb re-called the PCR reads with MiXCR. The data contain about 760,000 distinct CDR3 sequences, less than 35% of them seen just once; the ten biggest clones take up around 0.56%. The sample taken for sequencing was blood. These receptors came from a girl aged 10 to 17 with multiple sclerosis.

This sequence joins TRBV12-3 or TRBV12-4 and TRBJ1-2; 8 bases are shared with TRBD1. This CDR3 region has 16 residues. The junction had 10 bases not matched to a gene; V was cut back by 3 bases and J by 4 bases. This chain's CDR3 is CASSLISGGSRYGYTF. The CDR3, as DNA: TGTGCCAGCAGTTTGATATCAGGGGGCTCTCGCTATGGCTACACCTTC.

The CDR3 sequence: CASSTNGGGLGTQYF. The CDR3 nucleotides read TGTGCCAGCAGCACCAACGGGGGGGGCTTGGGGACCCAGTACTTC. V usage is TRBV7-2 and J usage is TRBJ2-5; 8 nucleotides line up with TRBD2. This CDR3 is built from 15 residues. V dropped 5 bases and J dropped 7; count of bases not matched to a gene: 12. Germline V gives CDR1 SGHTA, CDR2 FQGNSA.

The table lists this clonotype with a few counts. J is TRBJ2-1 and V is TRBV5-1; D call uncertain. CDR3 length: 15 amino acids. Trimming left V 7 bases short and J 5 bases short, with 19 bases between. Germline CDR1 and CDR2: SGHRS and YFSETQ. CDR3 sequence (DNA): TGCGCCAGCGTAAAAACAGTCAGCACCAACAATGAGCAGTTCTTC. Encoded protein: CASVKTVSTNNEQFF.

Concerning this clonotype itself: Its ends do not fully match the called genes, so a read error is possible. V gene TRBV4-3 combines with J gene TRBJ2-7; TRBD2 is a possible D gene (7 bases). Germline CDR1 and CDR2: LGHNA and YSLEER. The CDR3 consists of 16 residues. The CDR3 DNA reads TGCGCCAGCGGCCAACAGAGGGGGGGATATTCCTACGAGCAGTACTTC. This encodes CASGQQRGGYSYEQYF.

This clonotype appeared a few times. J is TRBJ2-7 and V is TRBV29-1; 11 nucleotides line up with TRBD2. Germline V lookup: CDR1 SQVTM, CDR2 ANQGSEA. The CDR3 totals 12 residues. J was trimmed by 9 bases and V by 5 bases; bases with no gene match: 6. The CDR3 spells CSVSELAGVQYF. CDR3 nucleotides: TGCAGCGTTTCGGAACTAGCGGGAGTGCAGTACTTC.

The chain combines TRBV29-1 with TRBJ2-5; no firm D call. Germline lookup yields CDR1 SQVTM and CDR2 ANQGSEA. The ends were cut back, 4 bases at V and 1 base at J, with 13 bases in the middle. The CDR3 contains 14 residues. CDR3 nucleotide sequence: TGCAGCGTTGCTCACCGGGCGAGCCAAGAGACCCAGTACTTC. Protein: CSVAHRASQETQYF.

This clonotype was seen a few times. The CDR3, as DNA: TGTGCCAGCAGCCAAACAGGAGGTTTGACAGATACGCAGTATTTT. Translation gives CASSQTGGLTDTQYF. The J gene is TRBJ2-3, the V gene TRBV11-3; D may match TRBD1 or TRBD2 (5 bases each). The V gene lost 5 bases and the J gene lost 3 bases, with 15 bases spanning the gap. The length of the CDR3 is 15 residues. CDR1 SGHNT and CDR2 YENEEA come from the germline V gene.

The V and J genes are TRBV20-1 and TRBJ2-3; TRBD1 is a possible D gene (6 bases). From germline, CDR1 is DFQATT and CDR2 SNEGSKA (reference sequence). The ends were cut back, 3 bases at V and 3 bases at J, with 13 bases in the middle. The CDR3 covers 14 residues. CDR3 DNA: TGCAGTGCTAGCACAGGGTGGGAAACAGATACGCAGTATTTT. Its translation: CSASTGWETDTQYF.

This clonotype was detected many times. V usage is TRBV5-1 and J usage is TRBJ2-3; D remains ambiguous. Trimming took 0 bases from V and 1 from J, leaving 12 bases between them. The V gene's germline CDR1 is SGHRS and CDR2 YFSETQ. The length of the CDR3 is 16 residues. The CDR3: CASSLEVSARTDTQYF. CDR3 DNA: TGCGCCAGCAGCTTGGAAGTGTCTGCCCGCACAGATACGCAGTATTTT.

This clonotype was detected many times. The chain couples TRBV29-1 to TRBJ1-2, with 8 bases that match TRBD1. Germline V gene sequence: CDR1 SQVTM, CDR2 ANQGSEA. V trimming: 6 bases; J trimming: 7 bases; junction bases outside the gene matches: 7. This CDR3 has 12 residues. CDR3 sequence reads: CSVQGQGGGYTF. In nucleotides, the CDR3 is TGCAGCGTCCAAGGACAGGGAGGTGGCTACACCTTC.

In its sample, this clonotype was seen a few times. The J gene is TRBJ2-5, the V gene TRBV9; D ambiguous. Trimming shortened V by 1 base and J by 5 bases, and 18 bases separated the two germline ends. The CDR3 loop spans 16 amino acids. From germline, CDR1 is SGDLS and CDR2 YYNGEE. The CDR3 loop is CASSVSTVVGQETQYF. The CDR3 nucleotides read TGTGCCAGCAGCGTATCCACAGTAGTCGGGCAGGAGACCCAGTACTTC.

The rearrangement joins TRBV4-1 to TRBJ2-1, with TRBD2 matching over 12 bases. The CDR3 contains 15 residues. Trimming cost V 4 bases and J 9 bases; bases outside gene matches: 7. Per germline, CDR1 MGHRA and CDR2 YSYEKL. CDR3 coding DNA: TGCGCCAGCAGCCCCCGACTAGCGGGAGAGGGTGAGCAGTTCTTC. Amino acid sequence: CASSPRLAGEGEQFF.

Only a few counts were recorded for this clonotype. The rearrangement links TRBV6-1 to TRBJ2-7, with D hard to call. Germline V lookup: CDR1 MNHNS, CDR2 SASEGT. The CDR3 sequence is 13 residues long. V was cut by 1 base and J by 1 base, with 5 bases left in between. The CDR3 region is CASSEGRSYEQYF. CDR3 DNA: TGTGCCAGCAGTGAAGGCAGGTCCTACGAGCAGTACTTC.

This chain uses TRBV3-1 with TRBJ2-7, with D hard to call. The germline gives CDR1 LGHDT, CDR2 YNNKEL (reference sequence). The V end lost 3 bases, the J end lost 4 bases, and 4 bases lay between the germline ends. The CDR3 spans 11 residues. The CDR3 loop reads CASSHEYEQYF. The CDR3 region has the DNA TGTGCCAGCAGCCACGAATACGAGCAGTACTTC.

This clonotype was picked up a small number of times. The chain joins TRBV2 to TRBJ2-1; D might be TRBD1 (6 bases). Trimming left V 8 bases short and J 5 bases short, with 19 bases between. Germline CDR1 is SNHLY and CDR2 is FYNNEI. This CDR3 has 15 amino acids. The CDR3 region is CASEGQSWTDNEQFF. In DNA, the CDR3 is TGTGCCAGCGAGGGACAAAGTTGGACGGACAATGAGCAGTTCTTC.

This chain uses TRBV10-3 with TRBJ1-4; 8 bases line up with TRBD1. Germline V lookup: CDR1 ENHRY, CDR2 SYGVKD. The CDR3 is made up of 13 amino acids. V lost 11 bases and J lost 2; bases outside the gene matches: 4. Here the CDR3 DNA reads TGTGCCGCCAGACAGGGGACTAATGAAAAACTGTTTTTT. This codes for CAARQGTNEKLFF.

The genes are TRBV11-2 and TRBJ2-7; either TRBD1 or TRBD2 may supply D (5 bases each). V gave up 3 bases and J gave up 2 bases, with 17 bases separating them. The length of the CDR3 is 16 residues. Germline V CDR1 and CDR2: SGHAT, FQNNGV. CDR3 sequence reads: CASSLPSGRWPYEQYF. CDR3 sequence (DNA): TGTGCCAGCAGCTTGCCCTCGGGGCGATGGCCCTACGAGCAGTACTTC.

This clonotype came up a few times. The V call is TRBV5-1, the J call TRBJ2-7, with 8 positions matching TRBD2. There are 15 residues in the CDR3. Trimming took 4 bases from V and 4 from J; bases not matched to a gene: 10. Germline V gene sequence: CDR1 SGHRS, CDR2 YFSETQ. The CDR3 region has the DNA TGCGCCAGCAGCCCCCGGGGGGGACTACATTACGAGCAGTACTTC. It is translated as CASSPRGGLHYEQYF.

This clonotype was found a few times. The chain is built from TRBV20-1 and TRBJ2-5; D is unresolved. The CDR3 is made up of 13 amino acids. Germline assignment: CDR1 DFQATT and CDR2 SNEGSKA (reference sequence). V lost 1 base and J lost 1, with 7 bases in between. The CDR3 region is CSARAETQETQYF. The CDR3 nucleotides are TGCAGTGCTAGAGCGGAAACCCAAGAGACCCAGTACTTC.

V and J are TRBV7-2 and TRBJ1-2, with D perhaps matching TRBD1 (6 bases). V lost 6 bases to trimming and J lost 2 bases, with 10 bases between them. In germline, CDR1 is SGHTA, CDR2 FQGNSA. The CDR3 has 13 residues. The CDR3 region is CASRSTGNYGYTF. The CDR3 DNA reads as TGTGCCAGCAGGTCAACAGGGAACTATGGCTACACCTTC.